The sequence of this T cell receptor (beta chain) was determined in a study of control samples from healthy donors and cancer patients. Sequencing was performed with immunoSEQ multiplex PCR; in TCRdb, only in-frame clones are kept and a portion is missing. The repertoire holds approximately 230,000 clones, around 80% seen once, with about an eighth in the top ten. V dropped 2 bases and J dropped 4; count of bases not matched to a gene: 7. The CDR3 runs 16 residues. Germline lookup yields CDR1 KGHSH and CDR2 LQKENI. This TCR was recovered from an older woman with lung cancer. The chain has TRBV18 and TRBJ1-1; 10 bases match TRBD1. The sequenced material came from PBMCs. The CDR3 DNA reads TGTGCCAGCTCACCAATGGACAGGGGGTCTAGCACTGAAGCTTTCTTT. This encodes CASSPMDRGSSTEAFF.